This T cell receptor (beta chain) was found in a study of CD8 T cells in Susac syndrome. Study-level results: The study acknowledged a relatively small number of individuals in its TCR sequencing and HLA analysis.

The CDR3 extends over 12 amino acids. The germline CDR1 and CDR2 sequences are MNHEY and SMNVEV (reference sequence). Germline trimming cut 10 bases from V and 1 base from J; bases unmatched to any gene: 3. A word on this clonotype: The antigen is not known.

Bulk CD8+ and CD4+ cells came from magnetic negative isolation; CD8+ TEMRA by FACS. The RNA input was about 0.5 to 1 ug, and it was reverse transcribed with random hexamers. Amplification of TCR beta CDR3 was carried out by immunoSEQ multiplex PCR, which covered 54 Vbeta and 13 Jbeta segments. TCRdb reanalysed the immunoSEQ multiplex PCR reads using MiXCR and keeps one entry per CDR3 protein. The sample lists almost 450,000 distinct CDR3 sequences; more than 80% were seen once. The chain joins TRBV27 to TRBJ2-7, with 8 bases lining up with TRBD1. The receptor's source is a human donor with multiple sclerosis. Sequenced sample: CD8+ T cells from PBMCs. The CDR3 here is CATRTGSYEQYF. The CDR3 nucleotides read TGTGCCACCCGGACAGGGTCCTACGAGCAGTACTTC.